The entry that follows covers one T cell receptor (beta chain) sequence. The method was immunoSEQ multiplex PCR; TCRdb's version includes in-frame clones alone and lacks a portion of them. The sample yields hundreds of thousands of clones, around nine tenths seen once. These data come from a study of shared T cell receptors in the human thymus. V trimming: 4 bases; J trimming: 0 bases; junction bases outside the gene matches: 14. The germline V gene has CDR1 MNHEY and CDR2 SMNVEV (reference sequence). CDR3 size: 19 residues. This sample was also put to use in a study of human thymus T cells. According to that study: The source of the thymus tissue was resections taken during corrective heart surgery. Overlap was high between thymic repertoires from unrelated individuals, as reported in related research.

This clonotype originated in a boy younger than two with a congenital heart defect. The sequenced sample was thymocytes. The chain carries TRBV27 and TRBJ1-4; 7 positions match TRBD1. The CDR3 reads CASSSTGTAQSATNEKLFF. As DNA, the CDR3 is TGTGCCAGCAGTTCAACCGGGACAGCCCAGTCCGCAACTAATGAAAAACTGTTTTTT.